Shown below are 18 T cell receptor beta chains from a single sample sequenced in a study of spatial heterogeneity in lung cancer. The sample's time point: blood at routine non-recurrence follow-up after resection. TCRdb independently ran MiXCR on the 5' RACE reads; one entry per CDR3 protein. Of tens of thousands of distinct CDR3 sequences listed, roughly 7.8% are singletons. This specimen consisted of PBMCs, obtained at follow-up. The receptors were sampled from a male donor with early-stage non-small cell lung cancer.

Ten or more counts support this clonotype. The chain recombines TRBV11-2 with TRBJ1-1; D remains unclear. This CDR3 has 12 residues. CDR1 is SGHAT and CDR2 is FQNNGV in the germline V gene. The V end was cut by 3 bases, the J end by 1 base, with 3 bases between. As DNA, the CDR3 is TGTGCCAGCAGCTTTACGAACACTGAAGCTTTCTTT. Amino acids: CASSFTNTEAFF.

This clonotype showed up many times. V and J are TRBV7-9 and TRBJ1-4; possibly TRBD1 for D (6 bases). CDR3 length: 15 amino acids. CDR1 is SEHNR and CDR2 is FQNEAQ in the germline V gene (reference sequence). V was clipped by 1 base and J by 4 bases, with 10 bases between them. CDR3 nucleotide sequence: TGTGCCAGCAGCTTAGGACAGGCGGGTAATGAAAAACTGTTTTTT. Amino acid sequence: CASSLGQAGNEKLFF.

This clonotype was seen ten or more times. The genes are TRBV3-1 and TRBJ2-3, with TRBD2 matching 10 bases. Germline CDR1 and CDR2: LGHDT and YNNKEL (reference sequence). There are 15 residues in the CDR3. V lost 2 bases and J lost 8; bases outside the gene matches: 7. In DNA form, the CDR3 reads TGTGCCAGCAGCCAACAAGCGGGGGGGCGAGGTACGCAGTATTTT. It specifies CASSQQAGGRGTQYF.

This clonotype was observed many times. CDR3 in DNA: TGTGCCAGCAGTTTACACCAGGGCACTGAAGCTTTCTTT. Protein sequence: CASSLHQGTEAFF. The chain joins TRBV12-3 or TRBV12-4 to TRBJ1-1, with D possibly TRBD1 on 5 matching bases. The V end lost 2 bases, the J end lost 4 bases, and 8 bases lay between the germline ends. CDR3 length equals 13 residues.

The chain has TRBV10-3 and TRBJ2-1; TRBD2 might be the D (7 bases). CDR1 is ENHRY, CDR2 SYGVKD, per germline. Trimming removed 6 bases from V and 3 bases from J, with 15 bases in between. CDR3 length: 15 amino acids. The CDR3 nucleotides are TGTGCCATCAGCGCAAGCGGGGACAACTACAATGAGCAGTTCTTC. Its translation is CAISASGDNYNEQFF.

This clonotype was seen at least ten times. This sequence joins TRBV5-1 and TRBJ2-1, with TRBD2 matching 7 bases. The germline CDR1 and CDR2 sequences are SGHRS and YFSETQ. The CDR3 totals 14 residues. V lost 2 bases and J lost 4; bases outside the gene matches: 3. CDR3 sequence: CASSLSSGYNEQFF. In DNA, the CDR3 is TGCGCCAGCAGCTTATCTAGCGGTTACAATGAGCAGTTCTTC.

This chain connects TRBV20-1 to TRBJ2-5; weak D call: TRBD1 (6 bases). The CDR3 is 15 residues long. Germline lookup yields CDR1 DFQATT and CDR2 SNEGSKA (reference sequence). V was pared by 4 bases and J by 3 bases, with 18 bases between. The CDR3 reads CSATQGLDMEETQYF. CDR3 DNA sequence: TGCAGTGCTACTCAGGGGCTAGATATGGAAGAGACCCAGTACTTC.

This clonotype was detected many times. The chain employs TRBV6-5 and TRBJ2-1; the match to TRBD2 covers 10 bases. V lost 8 bases, J lost 4 bases, and 8 bases stayed unmatched. The V gene's germline CDR1 is MNHEY and CDR2 SVGAGI. The CDR3 runs 15 residues. This CDR3 reads CASASLAGGYNEQFF. CDR3 nucleotides: TGTGCCAGCGCGTCCTTAGCGGGGGGTTACAATGAGCAGTTCTTC.

At least ten counts were recorded for this clonotype. This chain joins TRBV7-2 and TRBJ2-7; possible D gene TRBD2, 6 bases. This CDR3 contains 14 residues. Trimming took off 6 bases at V and 0 bases at J, with 12 bases between the two ends. The germline CDR1 and CDR2 sequences are SGHTA and FQGNSA. For the CDR3, the DNA is TGTGCCAGCAGACCTGGGGGGTCCTCCTACGAGCAGTACTTC. This codes for CASRPGGSSYEQYF.

This clonotype was observed many times. The chain has TRBV3-1 and TRBJ2-2; 8 bases are a match to TRBD2. The CDR3 consists of 18 residues. Germline loops: CDR1 LGHDT, CDR2 YNNKEL (reference sequence). V was pared by 4 bases and J by 7 bases, with 17 bases of the junction left unmatched. The CDR3 nucleotides are TGTGCCAGCAGCCGAAGGGGGACCAGCGGGAGAGCCGGCGGGGAGCTGTTTTTT. Its translation: CASSRRGTSGRAGGELFF.

At least ten counts were recorded for this clonotype. V usage is TRBV12-3 or TRBV12-4 and J usage is TRBJ1-2, with no clear D. V was pared by 3 bases and J by 4 bases, with 9 bases between. This CDR3 region has 13 residues. The CDR3 coding sequence is TGTGCCAGCAGTTTGACGGGCGGCTATGGCTACACCTTC. Translating it yields CASSLTGGYGYTF.

The table lists this clonotype with many counts. The rearrangement links TRBV5-5 to TRBJ1-5, with 7 bases fitting TRBD1. Per germline, CDR1 SGHKS and CDR2 YYEKEE (reference sequence). The CDR3 is made up of 19 amino acids. Trimming at V came to 0 bases and at J to 0 bases, leaving 12 bases not matched to a gene. CDR3 DNA: TGTGCCAGCAGCTTGGGCCCAGGACAGGCCCTCTATAGCAATCAGCCCCAGCATTTT. Protein product: CASSLGPGQALYSNQPQHF. The complete variable domain, with remaining parts taken from reference TRBV5-5 and TRBJ1-5, reads DAGVTQSPTHLIKTRGQQVTLRCSPISGHKSVSWYQQVLGQGPQFIFQYYEKEERGRGNFPDRFSARQFPNYSSELNVNALLLGDSALYLCASSLGPGQALYSNQPQHFGDGTRLSIL.

In this sample, this clonotype turned up many times. The CDR3 sequence is CASSFPDRGPLTDTQYF. CDR3 DNA sequence: TGCGCCAGCAGCTTCCCAGACAGGGGGCCCCTCACAGATACGCAGTATTTT. This sequence joins TRBV5-1 and TRBJ2-3; 10 bases agree with TRBD1. Germline V CDR1 and CDR2: SGHRS, YFSETQ. Trimming removed 2 bases from V and 2 bases from J; junction bases left unmatched: 8. The CDR3 runs 17 residues.

There are many counts of this clonotype. The chain carries TRBV6-2 or TRBV6-3 and TRBJ1-5, with no clear D. The CDR3 runs to 17 residues. Germline CDR1 MNHEY, CDR2 SVGEGT. The V end was cut by 0 bases, the J end by 0 bases, with 12 bases between. The CDR3 loop reads CASSYSLGSLSNQPQHF. CDR3 DNA: TGTGCCAGCAGTTACTCGCTGGGTTCTCTTAGCAATCAGCCCCAGCATTTT.

The V call is TRBV6-1, the J call TRBJ1-6; D is ambiguous. Germline loops: CDR1 MNHNS, CDR2 SASEGT. V gave up 4 bases and J gave up 5 bases, with 15 bases separating them. CDR3 length: 16 amino acids. The CDR3 reads CASSGTYSKNNSPLHF. The CDR3 coding sequence is TGTGCCAGCAGTGGCACCTACAGCAAAAATAATTCACCCCTCCACTTT.

This chain joins TRBV12-3 or TRBV12-4 and TRBJ1-1; the D gene is possibly TRBD1 (5 bases). The CDR3 extends over 13 amino acids. V was shortened by 3 bases and J by 5 bases, with 10 bases between the two germline ends. The CDR3 DNA is TGTGCCAGCAGTTTTGGCAGGGAAACTGAAGCTTTCTTT. This encodes CASSFGRETEAFF.

This clonotype has at least ten counts. The chain couples TRBV29-1 to TRBJ2-3, with 10 bases lining up with TRBD1. V trimming: 6 bases; J trimming: 4 bases; junction bases outside the gene matches: 7. This CDR3 is built from 14 residues. CDR1 is SQVTM and CDR2 is ANQGSEA in the germline V gene. The CDR3 nucleotides read TGCAGCGTAGCCGGGACAGGGGTAGCAGATACGCAGTATTTT. Translation: CSVAGTGVADTQYF.

This clonotype was seen repeatedly, ten times or more. The gene calls are TRBV20-1 and TRBJ1-4; D perhaps matches TRBD1 (5 bases). The CDR3 totals 14 residues. The V and J ends lost 6 bases and 5 bases respectively, with 16 bases between them. Germline loops: CDR1 DFQATT, CDR2 SNEGSKA (reference sequence). The DNA of the CDR3 is TGCAGTGCCACCCCGGGGGGGTGGAATGAAAAACTGTTTTTT. This codes for CSATPGGWNEKLFF.